These 29 T cell receptor beta chains share one sample of origin, sequenced in a study of T-cell reconstitution after alpha-beta-depleted transplantation in children. The TCRbeta library incorporated unique molecular identifiers. TCRdb itself ran the PCR reads through MiXCR, one entry per CDR3 protein. This sample has approximately 490,000 distinct CDR3 sequences, with more than 9% found just once. Sequencing was performed on PBMCs, taken before TCRalphabeta/CD19-depleted stem cell transplant. These receptors originate from a child aged 2 to 15 with inherited bone marrow failure, due to receive a stem cell transplant.

This clonotype was counted many times. V is TRBV4-3 and J is TRBJ2-7; TRBD1 agrees at 7 bases. The junction had 2 bases not matched to a gene; V was cut back by 0 bases and J by 6 bases. Germline V gene lookup returns CDR1 LGHNA and CDR2 YSLEER. This CDR3 has 13 residues. The CDR3 DNA is TGCGCCAGCAGCCAAGAAACAGGGGCCGAGCAGTACTTC. Translated, it gives CASSQETGAEQYF.

This clonotype was recorded a few times. V and J are TRBV9 and TRBJ2-3; 7 nucleotides line up with TRBD1. This CDR3 is 17 amino acids long. CDR1 and CDR2 (germline): SGDLS, YYNGEE. J was trimmed by 0 bases and V by 6 bases; bases with no gene match: 13. The CDR3: CASTDPKQGSSTDTQYF. Written as DNA, the CDR3 is TGTGCCAGCACAGATCCGAAACAGGGGTCTAGCACAGATACGCAGTATTTT.

The sample holds many counts of this clonotype. V and J are TRBV20-1 and TRBJ2-1; TRBD2 matches 10 bases. The CDR3 has 14 residues. CDR1 and CDR2 from the germline V gene are DFQATT and SNEGSKA (reference sequence). Unmatched junction bases numbered 4, after V lost 3 bases and J lost 5 bases. The CDR3 bases are TGCAGTGCTAGTCGCCTAGCGGGAGACAATGAGCAGTTCTTC. It translates to CSASRLAGDNEQFF.

This clonotype was recorded at least ten times. The V and J genes are TRBV5-1 and TRBJ2-1; possible D gene TRBD2, 5 bases. Per the germline V gene, CDR1 is SGHRS and CDR2 is YFSETQ. The V gene lost 0 bases and the J gene lost 9 bases, with 10 bases spanning the gap. The CDR3 consists of 13 residues. The CDR3 here is CASSLGEGIEQFF. The CDR3 nucleotides read TGCGCCAGCAGCTTGGGTGAGGGAATTGAGCAGTTCTTC.

This clonotype was observed many times. The chain is built from TRBV28 and TRBJ2-7; D is unresolved. The germline V and J ends were trimmed by 6 bases and 1 base, with 16 bases remaining between them. Germline V lookup: CDR1 MDHEN, CDR2 SYDVKM. This CDR3 comprises 15 residues. The CDR3 DNA reads TGTGCCAGCAGGGGGTATACCTCAGATTCCTACGAGCAGTACTTC. Translation gives CASRGYTSDSYEQYF.

This clonotype was recorded a few times. This chain connects TRBV12-3 or TRBV12-4 to TRBJ2-5, with TRBD2 as a possible D gene (6 bases). Deletions cut 4 bases from V and 0 bases from J, with 15 bases between. The CDR3 has 16 residues. The CDR3 bases are TGTGCCAGCAGTTCCTGGACTAAGCGGGACCAAGAGACCCAGTACTTC. Its translation: CASSSWTKRDQETQYF.

This clonotype was seen repeatedly, ten times or more. The chain carries TRBV29-1 and TRBJ2-1; D perhaps matches TRBD2 (5 bases). CDR3 length: 13 amino acids. The V gene lost 6 bases and the J gene lost 2 bases, with 11 bases spanning the gap. From germline, CDR1 is SQVTM and CDR2 ANQGSEA. The CDR3 DNA reads as TGCAGCGTCCTAGCCTTTACCTACAATGAGCAGTTCTTC. It yields the protein CSVLAFTYNEQFF.

The table lists this clonotype with many counts. The chain links TRBV5-1 to TRBJ2-3; D is possibly TRBD1 (5 bases). This CDR3 region has 15 residues. CDR1 and CDR2 (germline): SGHRS, YFSETQ. The V end lost 0 bases, the J end lost 2 bases, and 10 bases lay between the germline ends. CDR3 coding DNA: TGCGCCAGCAGCTTGGAGGGGCAGGTCACAGATACGCAGTATTTT. Residues: CASSLEGQVTDTQYF.

The J gene is TRBJ2-1, the V gene TRBV2; 9 bases map to TRBD1. The J segment lost 5 bases and the V segment lost 5 bases, leaving 7 bases of the junction unmatched. The CDR3 runs 15 residues. CDR1 and CDR2 from the germline V gene are SNHLY and FYNNEI. As DNA, the CDR3 is TGTGCCAGCAGTCTTCGACAGGGGGTTCACAATGAGCAGTTCTTC. Translation gives CASSLRQGVHNEQFF. Complete variable domain (other parts from reference TRBV2 and TRBJ2-1): EPEVTQTPSHQVTQMGQEVILRCVPISNHLYFYWYRQILGQKVEFLVSFYNNEISEKSEIFDDQFSVERPDGSNFTLKIRSTKLEDSAMYFCASSLRQGVHNEQFFGPGTRLTVL.

This clonotype was seen repeatedly, ten times or more. The chain combines TRBV20-1 with TRBJ2-7; D not resolved. Germline V gene sequence: CDR1 DFQATT, CDR2 SNEGSKA (reference sequence). The ends were cut back, 0 bases at V and 4 bases at J, with 10 bases in the middle. The CDR3 runs to 13 residues. CDR3 loop: CSAREGYGYEQYF. The CDR3 coding sequence is TGCAGTGCTAGAGAGGGGTATGGATACGAGCAGTACTTC.

This clonotype was seen ten or more times. This chain joins TRBV5-4 and TRBJ2-1; D call uncertain. Deletions cut 0 bases from V and 8 bases from J, with 12 bases between. The CDR3 totals 14 residues. Per the germline V gene, CDR1 is SGHNT and CDR2 is YYREEE (reference sequence). The CDR3 loop reads CASSLALGFDEQFF. The CDR3, as DNA: TGTGCCAGCAGCTTGGCCTTAGGTTTCGATGAGCAGTTCTTC. The full variable domain, completed using reference TRBV5-4 and TRBJ2-1, is ETGVTQSPTHLIKTRGQQVTLRCSSQSGHNTVSWYQQALGQGPQFIFQYYREEENGRGNFPPRFSGLQFPNYSSELNVNALELDDSALYLCASSLALGFDEQFFGPGTRLTVL.

This clonotype was counted many times. The V and J genes are TRBV6-5 and TRBJ2-1, with D tentatively TRBD1 (6 bases). From germline, CDR1 is MNHEY and CDR2 SVGAGI. CDR3 length: 15 amino acids. Trimming stripped 2 bases from V and 0 bases from J, with 8 bases between. CDR3: CASSYLQGSYNEQFF. As DNA, the CDR3 is TGTGCCAGCAGTTACCTACAGGGCTCCTACAATGAGCAGTTCTTC.

This chain connects TRBV27 to TRBJ2-1; 12 bases are shared with TRBD2. This CDR3 contains 15 residues. The germline V gene encodes CDR1 MNHEY and CDR2 SMNVEV (reference sequence). Trimming cost V 5 bases and J 8 bases; bases outside gene matches: 7. CDR3 in amino acids: CASSAPTSGSHEQFF. CDR3 DNA sequence: TGTGCCAGCAGTGCCCCGACTAGCGGGAGCCATGAGCAGTTCTTC.

This clonotype was counted only a few times. The gene calls are TRBV4-3 and TRBJ2-1, with no clear D. The CDR3 is made up of 18 amino acids. V lost 6 bases, J lost 6 bases, and 27 bases lay in between. Germline loops: CDR1 LGHNA, CDR2 YSLEER. The chain's CDR3 is CASSRTINPPTSGNEQFF. The CDR3, as DNA: TGCGCCAGCAGTCGAACCATTAATCCTCCCACCTCTGGCAATGAGCAGTTCTTC.

This clonotype was counted a few times. The rearrangement uses TRBV6-2 or TRBV6-3 and TRBJ2-2; tentatively, D is TRBD2 (5 bases). V was trimmed by 8 bases and J by 9 bases, leaving 13 bases between them. The CDR3 contains 12 residues. Germline V lookup: CDR1 MNHEY, CDR2 SVGEGT. The CDR3 sequence: CASGRSSRELFF. DNA of the CDR3: TGTGCCAGCGGGAGAAGCAGCCGGGAGCTGTTTTTT.

This clonotype was detected many times. CDR3 region: CASSPPKTGVQETQYF. CDR3 in DNA: TGTGCCAGCAGTCCCCCCAAGACAGGGGTTCAAGAGACCCAGTACTTC. This sequence joins TRBV12-3 or TRBV12-4 and TRBJ2-5; 8 nucleotides line up with TRBD1. The V and J ends lost 5 bases and 2 bases, in that order; junction bases with no gene match: 10. The CDR3 extends over 16 amino acids.

This clonotype was seen repeatedly, ten times or more. This chain uses TRBV28 with TRBJ1-6; 7 bases are shared with TRBD1. This CDR3 spans 16 amino acids. After removal of 6 bases from V and 10 bases from J, the junction contained 15 bases not matched to a gene. Germline CDR1 reads MDHEN; CDR2 reads SYDVKM. The CDR3 DNA follows: TGTGCCAGCAGCCCTTCCCAGGGACAGACGTACTCACCCCTCCACTTT. Amino acid sequence: CASSPSQGQTYSPLHF.

Regarding this clonotype: A much more abundant neighbour one base away suggests this may be a read error. The chain employs TRBV9 and TRBJ2-7; 10 bases are a match to TRBD2. The CDR3 spans 17 residues. J was trimmed by 6 bases and V by 0 bases; bases with no gene match: 12. CDR1 is SGDLS and CDR2 is YYNGEE in the germline V gene. CDR3 region: CASSVDLLAGEIGEQYF. The CDR3 DNA follows: TGTGCCAGCAGCGTAGATCTTCTAGCGGGAGAAATCGGCGAGCAGTACTTC.

A note on this clonotype: It may be a read error: a sequence one base away is much more abundant. The gene calls are TRBV7-6 and TRBJ2-7; TRBD1 matches at 12 bases. This CDR3 spans 15 amino acids. Per the germline V gene, CDR1 is SGHVS and CDR2 is FNYEAQ. The DNA for the CDR3 is TGTGCCAGCAGCGAGGGACAGGGGGCCCCTTACGAGCAGGACTTC. It is translated as CASSEGQGAPYEQDF. Full variable domain (remainder filled in from reference TRBV7-6 and TRBJ2-7): GAGVSQSPRYKVTKRGQDVALRCDPISGHVSLYWYRQALGQGPEFLTYFNYEAQQDKSGLPNDRFSAERPEGSISTLTIQRTEQRDSAMYRCASSEGQGAPYEQDFGPGTRLTVT.

This clonotype was observed many times. The gene calls are TRBV11-2 and TRBJ2-3; the D is unclear. The germline CDR1 and CDR2 sequences are SGHAT and FQNNGV. V gave up 5 bases and J gave up 2 bases, with 8 bases separating them. CDR3 length: 13 amino acids. This chain's CDR3 is CASSRRHTDTQYF. The CDR3 DNA is TGTGCCAGCAGCCGACGGCACACAGATACGCAGTATTTT.

Ten or more counts support this clonotype. This chain links TRBV28 with TRBJ1-5; D not resolved. Germline V lookup: CDR1 MDHEN, CDR2 SYDVKM. This CDR3 region has 13 residues. V lost 4 bases to trimming and J lost 5 bases, with 9 bases between them. CDR3: CASSSLFYQPQHF. The CDR3 coding sequence is TGTGCCAGCAGTTCCCTTTTTTATCAGCCCCAGCATTTT.

The table lists this clonotype with a few counts. This chain uses TRBV15 with TRBJ1-1; D is perhaps TRBD1 (5 bases). CDR1 and CDR2 (germline): LNHNV, YYDKDF (reference sequence). V gave up 2 bases and J gave up 3 bases, with 10 bases separating them. The CDR3 length is 14 residues. The CDR3 is CATSRTSGDTEAFF. The CDR3 nucleotides read TGTGCCACCAGCAGAACATCGGGGGACACTGAAGCTTTCTTT.

This clonotype was seen ten or more times. V and J are TRBV5-1 and TRBJ2-3, with D possibly TRBD1 on 6 matching bases. The V gene lost 4 bases and the J gene lost 3 bases, with 15 bases spanning the gap. There are 15 residues in the CDR3. Germline CDR1 and CDR2: SGHRS and YFSETQ. CDR3 sequence reads: CASSSIEGGTDTQYF. CDR3 coding DNA: TGCGCCAGCAGCAGTATTGAAGGGGGTACAGATACGCAGTATTTT.

This clonotype was seen ten or more times. The CDR3 sequence is CASSQPGLAGGIVTGELFF. The CDR3 DNA sequence: TGTGCCAGCAGCCAACCGGGACTAGCGGGAGGAATAGTGACGGGGGAGCTGTTTTTT. This chain connects TRBV4-2 to TRBJ2-2; 15 nucleotides line up with TRBD2. The CDR3 totals 19 residues. The germline CDR1 and CDR2 sequences are LGHNA and YNFKEQ. V shed 2 bases, J shed 8 bases, and the junction held 12 bases outside the gene matches.

This clonotype occurred many times. The chain recombines TRBV28 with TRBJ1-3; D gene ambiguous. The CDR3 runs to 12 residues. Trimming shortened V by 5 bases and J by 9 bases, and 11 bases separated the two germline ends. CDR1 MDHEN and CDR2 SYDVKM come from the germline V gene. CDR3 residues: CASSPGAATIYF. In nucleotides, the CDR3 is TGTGCCAGCAGTCCCGGAGCCGCCACCATATATTTT. The entire variable domain, with the rest obtained from reference TRBV28 and TRBJ1-3, is as follows: DVKVTQSSRYLVKRTGEKVFLECVQDMDHENMFWYRQDPGLGLRLIYFSYDVKMKEKGDIPEGYSVSREKKERFSLILESASTNQTSMYLCASSPGAATIYFGEGSWLTVV.

This clonotype showed up many times. CDR3 sequence (DNA): TGCGCCAGCACGACCGATACCTACGAGCAGTACTTC. Amino acid sequence: CASTTDTYEQYF. The chain carries TRBV10-2 and TRBJ2-7; D is undetermined. The CDR3 is made up of 12 amino acids. Germline CDR1 WSHSY, CDR2 SAAADI. V was cut by 7 bases and J by 2 bases, with 9 bases left in between.

In this sample, this clonotype turned up many times. The chain uses TRBV5-6 and TRBJ2-7, with D maybe TRBD1 (6 bases). Per the germline V gene, CDR1 is SGHDT and CDR2 is YYEEEE. V lost 0 bases, J lost 4 bases, and 17 bases lay in between. This CDR3 has 16 amino acids. For the CDR3, the DNA is TGTGCCAGCAGCTTGGGGGGGACAAAGCTCCGTTACGAGCAGTACTTC. It encodes CASSLGGTKLRYEQYF.

In this sample, this clonotype turned up many times. This sequence joins TRBV12-3 or TRBV12-4 and TRBJ2-1; 10 nucleotides align to TRBD2. V lost 0 bases to trimming and J lost 5 bases; unmatched junction nucleotides: 4. The CDR3 spans 16 residues. The CDR3 reads CASSLAAGGGNNEQFF. DNA for the CDR3: TGTGCCAGCAGTTTAGCAGCGGGAGGGGGTAACAATGAGCAGTTCTTC.

This clonotype was seen a handful of times. The V gene is TRBV6-2 or TRBV6-3, the J gene TRBJ2-7, with 10 nucleotides matching TRBD1. Trimming removed 2 bases from V and 4 bases from J; junction bases left unmatched: 11. This CDR3 contains 17 residues. Per the germline V gene, CDR1 is MNHEY and CDR2 is SVGEGT. The CDR3 region is CASSYPVRDRGVYEQYF. For the CDR3, the DNA is TGTGCCAGCAGTTACCCGGTCCGGGACAGGGGAGTTTACGAGCAGTACTTC.